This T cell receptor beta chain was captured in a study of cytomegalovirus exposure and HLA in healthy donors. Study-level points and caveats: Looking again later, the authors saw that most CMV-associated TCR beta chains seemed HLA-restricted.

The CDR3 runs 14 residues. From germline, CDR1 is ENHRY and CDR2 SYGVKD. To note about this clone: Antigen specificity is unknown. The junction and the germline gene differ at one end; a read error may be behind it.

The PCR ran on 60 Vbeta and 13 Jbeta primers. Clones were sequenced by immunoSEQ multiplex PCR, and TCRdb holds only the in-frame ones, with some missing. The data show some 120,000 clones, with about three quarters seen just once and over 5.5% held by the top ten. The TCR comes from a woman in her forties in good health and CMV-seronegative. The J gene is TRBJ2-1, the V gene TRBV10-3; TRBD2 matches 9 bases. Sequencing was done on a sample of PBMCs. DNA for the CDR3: TGTGCCATCAGTGAGAGTCTAGCGGGGAATGAGCGGTTCTTC. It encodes CAISESLAGNERFF.